This is a list of T cell receptor beta chains from one sample in a study of cytomegalovirus exposure and HLA in healthy donors. Data came from immunoSEQ multiplex PCR; TCRdb stores just in-frame clones and leaves some out. The repertoire holds around 130,000 clones, with roughly 80% as singletons. Material: PBMCs. The receptors come from a young woman in good health and CMV-seronegative. The CDR3 runs from the conserved cysteine through the conserved F or W. Fields, in order: V gene, CDR3 protein.

TRBV15	CATSRGSAGAYEQYF
TRBV7-6	CASSPLGLAGPSTDTQYF
TRBV6-4	CASSGGLAEETQYF
TRBV6-5	CASSYRGMTDTQYF
TRBV7-3	CASSLGTGTGADYGYTF
TRBV11-2	CASSTDRGETQYF
TRBV10-3	CAISESGTGRNGYTF
TRBV20-1	CSAPLAGELFF
TRBV11-2	CASSLGMGLATGEQFF
TRBV5-1	CASSPLDRGRAEAFF
TRBV15	CATSVQGFNYGYTF
TRBV5-1	CASSIRGGNEQFF
TRBV25-1	CASSPGGYEQYF
TRBV27	CASSTRGQSQETQYF
TRBV27	CASSALVKIGDEQFF
TRBV7-8	CASSLLGAYEQYF
TRBV19	CATRGTGTLGSEKLFF
TRBV12-5	CASGIQDRAYGYTF
TRBV9	CASSPHSYGYTF
TRBV6-4	CASTSRDTGELFF
TRBV7-8	CASSKGVQETQYF
TRBV19	CASMASGGESIGEQFF
TRBV5-1	CASSVGLAGPNEQYF
TRBV27	CASSLIAGGPYEQYF
TRBV6-5	CASSYETVWALTEAFF
TRBV7-2	CASSYEGAQPPQHF
TRBV30	CAWTLRSGEAFF
TRBV7-2	CASSSEPWHEQFF
TRBV9	CASSVGGGNKETQYF
TRBV6-1	CASSGSLGQGAAKNIQYF
TRBV5-1	CASSFLAGGGYEQYF
TRBV7-3	CASSSGLFPDTQYF
TRBV27	CASSLGQGVNQPQHF
TRBV5-1	CASSFRTSGGPSSTDTQYF
TRBV19	CASSIGLAGGYEQYF
TRBV7-9	CASTGLVNTGELFF
TRBV19	CASMEMRTSQAFF
TRBV7-2	CASSLTSTVEGGYTF
TRBV6-5	CASSLLSRGNHEQYF
TRBV29-1	CSVVVRAEKLFF
TRBV20-1	CSTRDGYEQYF
TRBV29-1	CSVAISGRPYEQYF
TRBV25-1	CASSEFRGQYF
TRBV12-5	CASGHEGWGELFF
TRBV9	CASSPGHAWGQAFF
TRBV2	CASTLGQGMVQPQHF
TRBV7-9	CSSSPAVASYEQYF